The 6 T cell receptor beta chains below come from one sample, sequenced in a study of cytomegalovirus exposure and HLA in healthy donors. PCR used 60 Vbeta primers and 13 Jbeta primers. Libraries were prepared by immunoSEQ multiplex PCR; TCRdb keeps only in-frame clonotypes and omits some of them. In the table there are about 59,000 clones, 80% of which are singletons. The source material was PBMCs. The receptors were sampled from a woman between 40 and 50 years old in good health and CMV-seronegative.

This clone was found a few times. This chain uses TRBV7-2 with TRBJ2-2; 11 bases align to TRBD2. Trimming cost V 5 bases and J 5 bases; bases outside gene matches: 4. From germline, CDR1 is SGHTA and CDR2 FQGNSA. The CDR3 length is 15 residues. The chain's CDR3 is CASSPRLAGTGELFF. For the CDR3, the DNA is TGTGCCAGCAGCCCCAGACTAGCGGGGACCGGGGAGCTGTTTTTT. Full variable domain (outside the CDR3, taken from reference TRBV7-2 and TRBJ2-2): GAGVSQSPSNKVTEKGKDVELRCDPISGHTALYWYRQSLGQGLEFLIYFQGNSAPDKSGLPSDRFSAERTGGSVSTLTIQRTQQEDSAVYLCASSPRLAGTGELFFGEGSRLTVL.

This chain connects TRBV4-2 to TRBJ1-3; possibly TRBD1 for D (5 bases). CDR1 LGHNA and CDR2 YNFKEQ come from the germline V gene. Trimming removed 4 bases at V and 0 bases at J, with 19 bases between. This CDR3 region has 18 residues. The CDR3 sequence is CASSPQAGRGNSGNTIYF. The CDR3 DNA is TGTGCCAGCAGCCCCCAAGCGGGACGGGGGAACTCTGGAAACACCATATATTTT.

This clone was counted only a few times. The chain has TRBV7-9 and TRBJ2-1; 8 nucleotides match TRBD1. V lost 4 bases, J lost 1 base, and 9 bases stayed unmatched. The CDR3 runs to 17 residues. CDR1 is SEHNR and CDR2 is FQNEAQ in the germline V gene (reference sequence). CDR3 in amino acids: CASSSGAQGASYNEQFF. The CDR3 DNA sequence: TGTGCCAGCAGCTCAGGGGCGCAGGGGGCTTCCTACAATGAGCAGTTCTTC.

The chain uses TRBV5-4 and TRBJ1-5; tentative D call: TRBD1 (6 bases). V was clipped by 2 bases and J by 2 bases, with 11 bases between them. The CDR3 has 15 residues. Germline values: CDR1 SGHNT, CDR2 YYREEE (reference sequence). The CDR3 nucleotides read TGTGCCAGCAGCTTAGGGGGAACTGGCAATCAGCCCCAGCATTTT. Its translation: CASSLGGTGNQPQHF. Combining the CDR3 with reference TRBV5-4 and TRBJ1-5 gives the whole variable domain ETGVTQSPTHLIKTRGQQVTLRCSSQSGHNTVSWYQQALGQGPQFIFQYYREEENGRGNFPPRFSGLQFPNYSSELNVNALELDDSALYLCASSLGGTGNQPQHFGDGTRLSIL.

The genes are TRBV7-6 and TRBJ2-7; 7 positions agree with TRBD2. Trimming removed 6 bases from V and 0 bases from J; junction bases left unmatched: 8. The CDR3 is 15 amino acids. Germline assignment: CDR1 SGHVS and CDR2 FNYEAQ. CDR3: CASSPGGLSSYEQYF. As DNA, the CDR3 is TGTGCCAGCAGTCCGGGGGGACTCAGCTCCTACGAGCAGTACTTC.

The chain carries TRBV5-6 and TRBJ2-3, with 11 positions matching TRBD1. CDR3 length: 15 residues. CDR1 and CDR2 (germline): SGHDT, YYEEEE. J gave up 4 bases and V 4 bases, and 5 bases lay outside the gene matches. DNA of the CDR3: TGTGCCAGCAGCATGAGGACAGGGGGCGCAGATACGCAGTATTTT. This codes for CASSMRTGGADTQYF.